This T cell receptor beta chain was sequenced during a study of shared clonotypes between healthy human individuals (TCRdb year 2020). For context, the study as a whole: The cohort included three men and a couple of women between 18 and 49 years of age. For each donor, CD4 naive and CD4 memory were each given three plates, CD8 naive was given two plates, and CD8 memory was given one plate. To estimate repertoire size and how much clonotypes are shared between individuals, the study performed deep sequencing of blood TCR repertoires from 4 to 6 healthy adults. Libraries were prepared and TCR repertoires were sequenced by different laboratories using diverse techniques, in order to increase sequencing depth and limit assay-specific biases. Per donor, leukapheresis produced somewhere between about 0.94 and 9 billion PBMCs. The paper as a whole reports these results and caveats: Pairwise subsampling indicated that sequencing depth was expected to affect the degree of clonotype sharing among donors. Because the study included only a small number of donors, the genetic and exposure-history diversity represented was limited. When a handful of donors were compared, the shared fraction of clonotypes was around 5% for naive CD4, about 4% for naive CD8, 2.3% for memory CD4, and 0.3% to 0.5% for memory CD8. Larger estimated clonotype richness was generally found for naive subsets than for memory subsets. Compared with non-shared clonotypes, the clonotypes found in all four sorted-subset donors had higher generation probabilities. Rarefaction of sorted-subset datasets indicated incomplete sequencing despite the large sequencing depth. Sampling was restricted to blood, and TCR repertoires in tissues likely differ from the TCR repertoires found in blood.

Comment on this clone: Its antigen target is currently unknown. Per-nucleotide qualities are absent, and no much larger clonotype sits a single base away.

Using the deep immunoSEQ assay, TCR CDR3 regions were amplified from genomic DNA by multiplex PCR. For each cell subset, the extracted genomic DNA was distributed evenly across all wells of several immunoSEQ 96-well plates, and each plate served as one replicate. Each replicate PCR for sorted subsets received around 0.2 ug genomic DNA, equal to about 30,000 T cell genomes. Purified libraries were quantified with a Qubit 3.0 fluorometer, sized on a Bioanalyzer 2100, and re-quantified with the KAPA Library Quantification kit. Every immunoSEQ 96-well plate was sequenced on a dedicated single-read 150-cycle Illumina NextSeq 550 flow cell. Per the original workflow: Because the immunoSEQ output held only junctional sequences and lacked quality scores, the filtering could not match the filtering applied to full-length reads. To assign V/J genes and CDR3, sequences were annotated using PyIR, a Python wrapper for IgBLAST v1.9, with IMGT germline references. Any read was removed if the V/J assignment was weak (E-value above 1e-6), the CDR3 was missing, or the read contained stop codons, out-of-frame junctions, or ambiguous translated residues. V3J clonotypes were defined as sequences sharing the same inferred V gene, J gene, and CDR3 amino acid sequence. To compute the percentage overlap between repertoires, the number of shared unique clonotypes was divided by the size of the smaller repertoire. RTK rarefaction, the Chao1 estimator, and Recon v2.1 estimates of unobserved clonotypes were used to assess repertoire richness. OLGA was used to compute generation probabilities for all TCRbeta clonotypes that the gDNA method yielded from four donors. TCRdb's version of the immuneACCESS table is confined to in-frame rearrangements and falls short of the full clone set. An unresolved V gene accounts for under half of the shortfall where checked; the remainder is of unknown origin. V and J calls and clone size come straight from that table; D and trimming were deduced from the DNA. The table for this sample lists about 2 million clones; about 95% of them were counted only once. Jointly, the top ten make up roughly 1.2% of the sample.

CD8 naive samples were obtained by positive selection for CCR7 among CD45RO-negative cells, yielding a CD45RA+CCR7+ population from which TemRA cells were excluded. The donors were healthy, HIV-negative adults who had no recently reported acute infections or vaccinations. All donors were Caucasian adults living in Nashville, Tennessee, USA. Blood was collected by leukapheresis, and PBMCs were isolated by Ficoll-Histopaque density gradient centrifugation and then cryopreserved in liquid nitrogen vapor phase. Analytical flow cytometry was used to check the purity and quantity of each magnetically sorted T cell population. From each sorted fraction, genomic DNA was isolated and quantified by UV absorbance on a Nanodrop 2000c. The CDR3 starts with the cysteine, ends with the phenylalanine, and has 14 residues. Left in the record is the CDR3 DNA by itself, 42 bases read in frame from the first base. V loses 0 bases, J loses 8 bases, and the germline ends lie 13 bases apart. Based on the germline V gene, the CDR1 and CDR2 sequences are LGHNT and FRNRAP.

The sequenced sample was naive CD8+ T cells sorted from blood. What this sample's cell subset or site label stands for: CD45RA+CCR7+. The sequence came from a man between 18 and 29 years old in good health. The chain is made from TRBV12-5 and TRBJ1-2; the D gene is possibly TRBD1, with 5 bases matching. The CDR3 corresponds to CASGLVPGDRGYTF. The DNA sequence is given as TGTGCTAGTGGTTTGGTACCGGGGGATCGGGGCTACACCTTC.